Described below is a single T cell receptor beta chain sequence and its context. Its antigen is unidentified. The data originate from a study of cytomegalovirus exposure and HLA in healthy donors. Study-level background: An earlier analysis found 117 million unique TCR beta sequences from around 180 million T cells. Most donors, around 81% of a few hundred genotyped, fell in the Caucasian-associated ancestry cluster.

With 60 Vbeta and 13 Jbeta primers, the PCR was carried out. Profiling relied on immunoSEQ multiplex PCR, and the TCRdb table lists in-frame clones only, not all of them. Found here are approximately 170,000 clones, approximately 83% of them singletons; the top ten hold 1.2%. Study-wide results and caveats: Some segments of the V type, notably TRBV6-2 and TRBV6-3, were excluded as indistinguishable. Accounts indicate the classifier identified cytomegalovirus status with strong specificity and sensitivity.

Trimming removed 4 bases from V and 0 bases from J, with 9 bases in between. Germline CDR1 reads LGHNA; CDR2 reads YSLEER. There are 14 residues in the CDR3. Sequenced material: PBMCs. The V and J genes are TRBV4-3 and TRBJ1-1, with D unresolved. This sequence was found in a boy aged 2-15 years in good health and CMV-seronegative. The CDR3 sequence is CASSRREVNTEAFF. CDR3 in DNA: TGCGCCAGCAGCCGGCGTGAGGTGAACACTGAAGCTTTCTTT.